Each of the 14 T cell receptor beta chains below was sequenced from the same sample in a study of PD-L1 blockade in urothelial cancer. The protocol was immunoSEQ multiplex PCR, while the TCRdb copy is restricted to in-frame clones and leaves out a portion. The sample yields tens of thousands of clones, approximately 80% seen once. Source: PBMCs, taken around atezolizumab (anti-PD-L1) treatment. These receptors originate from a man aged 65 to 85 with urothelial cancer.

In its sample, this clone was seen once. This chain joins TRBV27 and TRBJ2-1; 9 nucleotides match TRBD2. V dropped 6 bases and J dropped 7; count of bases not matched to a gene: 4. This CDR3 is built from 13 residues. Germline V lookup: CDR1 MNHEY, CDR2 SMNVEV (reference sequence). The CDR3 reads CASRASGENEQFF. The CDR3 bases are TGTGCCAGCAGGGCTAGCGGGGAGAATGAGCAGTTCTTC.

The chain joins TRBV5-1 to TRBJ2-5, with D maybe TRBD1 (5 bases). The CDR3 runs 15 residues. The germline V and J ends were trimmed by 0 bases and 5 bases, with 14 bases remaining between them. CDR1 is SGHRS, CDR2 YFSETQ, per germline. The CDR3 sequence is CASSLEDPGRETQYF. CDR3 in DNA: TGCGCCAGCAGCTTGGAGGACCCAGGGCGGGAGACCCAGTACTTC.

This clone has at least ten counts. The same CDR3 can be traced to other DNA sequences in this sample. V and J are TRBV5-1 and TRBJ2-2; 13 positions match TRBD2. Germline loops: CDR1 SGHRS, CDR2 YFSETQ. V lost 3 bases and J lost 5; bases outside the gene matches: 4. The CDR3 extends over 16 amino acids. CDR3 in amino acids: CASSWTSGSSTGELFF. The CDR3 DNA follows: TGCGCCAGCAGCTGGACTAGCGGGAGTAGTACCGGGGAGCTGTTTTTT.

There are a few counts of this clone. The rearrangement uses TRBV29-1 and TRBJ2-5, with a possible D match to TRBD2 (6 bases). Germline CDR1 is SQVTM and CDR2 is ANQGSEA. The CDR3 extends over 14 amino acids. The V and J ends lost 3 bases and 5 bases respectively, with 16 bases between them. The CDR3 DNA is TGCAGCGTTGATGAGGCCGGGGGTCTTGAGACCCAGTACTTC. Its translation is CSVDEAGGLETQYF.

CDR3: CASSLGSVREADTQYF. The CDR3, as DNA: TGCGCCAGCAGCTTGGGATCGGTGAGGGAGGCAGATACGCAGTATTTT. The V call is TRBV5-1, the J call TRBJ2-3; possible D gene TRBD2, 6 bases. The CDR3 runs 16 residues. V lost 0 bases and J 4 bases, leaving 15 bases between the germline ends. Germline loops: CDR1 SGHRS, CDR2 YFSETQ. The full variable domain, with the rest looked up from reference TRBV5-1 and TRBJ2-3, is KAGVTQTPRYLIKTRGQQVTLSCSPISGHRSVSWYQQTPGQGLQFLFEYFSETQRNKGNFPGRFSGRQFSNSRSEMNVSTLELGDSALYLCASSLGSVREADTQYFGPGTRLTVL.

The V call is TRBV6-1, the J call TRBJ2-2; 7 bases align to TRBD1. CDR3 length: 14 residues. V was pared by 5 bases and J by 7 bases, with 7 bases of the junction left unmatched. In germline, CDR1 is MNHNS, CDR2 SASEGT. CDR3: CASSLDRSHGELFF. For the CDR3, the DNA is TGTGCCAGCAGTTTGGACAGGAGCCACGGGGAGCTGTTTTTT.

This rearrangement joins TRBV6-4 to TRBJ2-1; perhaps TRBD2 as D (6 bases). The CDR3 consists of 15 residues. Trimming cost V 3 bases and J 1 base, with 10 bases left between them. Germline V gene sequence: CDR1 MRHNA, CDR2 SNTAGT. CDR3 bases: TGTGCCAGCAGTGAGGGTGGAGGGTCCTACAATGAGCAGTTCTTC. Encoded protein: CASSEGGGSYNEQFF.

This chain uses TRBV7-3 with TRBJ2-7; D not resolved. Trimming shortened V by 0 bases and J by 4 bases, and 7 bases separated the two germline ends. Germline V gives CDR1 SGHTA, CDR2 FQGTGA. The CDR3 has 13 residues. CDR3 amino acids: CASSLTPGYEQYF. In nucleotides, the CDR3 is TGTGCCAGCAGCTTAACCCCAGGATACGAGCAGTACTTC.

V is TRBV2 and J is TRBJ2-5; 11 bases fit TRBD2. Losses at the gene ends were 4 bases for V and 9 bases for J; bases not matched to a gene: 1. The germline V gene encodes CDR1 SNHLY and CDR2 FYNNEI. This CDR3 contains 12 residues. The CDR3 DNA reads TGTGCCAGCAGTGGTAGCGGGAGGGCCCAGTACTTC. It is translated as CASSGSGRAQYF.

The CDR3 nucleotides read TGTGCCAGTAGTATCCCGGGGAGCGTGGAGACCCAGTACTTC. This encodes CASSIPGSVETQYF. The rearrangement joins TRBV19 to TRBJ2-5; D is possibly TRBD2 (5 bases). The V gene lost 3 bases and the J gene lost 5 bases, with 13 bases spanning the gap. The CDR3 length is 14 residues. Germline V gives CDR1 LNHDA, CDR2 SQIVND (reference sequence).

CDR3 loop: CASSPTGWGPRETQYF. The CDR3 DNA is TGTGCCAGCAGCCCTACGGGTTGGGGGCCGCGGGAGACCCAGTACTTC. The rearrangement uses TRBV11-1 and TRBJ2-5; possible D gene TRBD1, 6 bases. The CDR3 is made up of 16 amino acids. In germline, CDR1 is SGHAT, CDR2 FQDESV (reference sequence). The V end lost 5 bases, the J end lost 5 bases, and 21 bases lay between the germline ends.

The chain is built from TRBV9 and TRBJ2-5; possible D gene TRBD1, 6 bases. Germline lookup yields CDR1 SGDLS and CDR2 YYNGEE. The CDR3 extends over 14 amino acids. Trimming pared 4 bases from V and 1 base from J, leaving 11 bases between. CDR3 amino acids: CASSKTGVQETQYF. CDR3 DNA: TGTGCCAGCAGCAAGACAGGCGTCCAAGAGACCCAGTACTTC.

The chain couples TRBV19 to TRBJ2-7; tentative D call: TRBD1 (5 bases). Germline-derived CDR1 and CDR2 are LNHDA and SQIVND (reference sequence). The CDR3 covers 15 residues. Trimming took 3 bases from V and 2 from J, leaving 14 bases between them. The CDR3 loop is CASSMGQGRTYEQYF. The CDR3 nucleotides are TGTGCCAGTAGTATGGGCCAGGGAAGGACCTACGAGCAGTACTTC.

A note on this clone: This sequence may be a read error, since a much larger clone differs from it by one base. The rearrangement joins TRBV7-2 to TRBJ1-5; D possibly corresponds to TRBD1 (5 bases). This CDR3 comprises 13 residues. Germline V gene data show CDR1 as SGHTA and CDR2 as FQGNSA. V was shortened by 1 base and J by 4 bases, with 5 bases between the two germline ends. CDR3 in DNA: TGTGCCAGCAGCTTAGGACAGAATCAGCCCCAGCATTTT. Translating gives CASSLGQNQPQHF.